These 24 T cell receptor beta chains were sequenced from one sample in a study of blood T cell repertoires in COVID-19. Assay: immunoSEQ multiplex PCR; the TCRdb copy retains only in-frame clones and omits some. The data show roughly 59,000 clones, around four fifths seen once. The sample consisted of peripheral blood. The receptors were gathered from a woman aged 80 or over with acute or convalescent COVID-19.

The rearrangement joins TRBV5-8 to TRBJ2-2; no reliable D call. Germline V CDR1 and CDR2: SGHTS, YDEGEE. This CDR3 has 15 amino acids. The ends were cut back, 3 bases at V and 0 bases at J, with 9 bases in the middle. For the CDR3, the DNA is TGTGCCAGCAGCTGGAGTTTTTCGAACACCGGGGAGCTGTTTTTT. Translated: CASSWSFSNTGELFF.

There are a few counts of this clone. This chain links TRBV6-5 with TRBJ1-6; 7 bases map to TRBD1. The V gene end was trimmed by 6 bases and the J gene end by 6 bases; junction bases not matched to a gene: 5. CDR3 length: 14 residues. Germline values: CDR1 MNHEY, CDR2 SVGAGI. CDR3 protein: CASSLQGGNSPLHF. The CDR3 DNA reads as TGTGCCAGCAGCCTCCAGGGGGGTAATTCACCCCTCCACTTT.

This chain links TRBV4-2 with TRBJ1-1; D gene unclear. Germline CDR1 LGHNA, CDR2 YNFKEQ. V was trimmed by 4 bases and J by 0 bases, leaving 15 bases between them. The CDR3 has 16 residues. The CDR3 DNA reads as TGTGCCAGCAGCCGGATGCCAGCGGGGATGAACACTGAAGCTTTCTTT. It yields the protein CASSRMPAGMNTEAFF.

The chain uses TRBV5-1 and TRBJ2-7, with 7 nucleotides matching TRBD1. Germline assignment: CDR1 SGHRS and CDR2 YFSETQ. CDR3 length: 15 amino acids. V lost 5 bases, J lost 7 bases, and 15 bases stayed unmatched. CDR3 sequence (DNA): TGCGCCAGCAGTCGGGACAGAGGGGACCTGGAAGAGCAGTACTTC. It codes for CASSRDRGDLEEQYF.

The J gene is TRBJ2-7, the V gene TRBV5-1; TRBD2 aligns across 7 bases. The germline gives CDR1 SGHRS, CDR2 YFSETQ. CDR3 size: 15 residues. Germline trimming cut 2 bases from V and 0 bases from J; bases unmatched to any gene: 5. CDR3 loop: CASSLSGVSSYEQYF. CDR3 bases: TGCGCCAGCAGCTTAAGCGGGGTAAGCTCCTACGAGCAGTACTTC.

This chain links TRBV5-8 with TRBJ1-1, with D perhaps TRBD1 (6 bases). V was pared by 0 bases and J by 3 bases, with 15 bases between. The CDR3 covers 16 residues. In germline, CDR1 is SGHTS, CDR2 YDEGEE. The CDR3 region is CASSLVVGAGDTEAFF. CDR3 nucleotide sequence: TGTGCCAGCAGCTTGGTAGTGGGGGCAGGGGACACTGAAGCTTTCTTT. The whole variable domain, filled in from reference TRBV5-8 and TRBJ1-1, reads EAGVTQSPTHLIKTRGQQATLRCSPISGHTSVYWYQQALGLGLQFLLWYDEGEERNRGNFPPRFSGRQFPNYSSELNVNALELEDSALYLCASSLVVGAGDTEAFFGQGTRLTVV.

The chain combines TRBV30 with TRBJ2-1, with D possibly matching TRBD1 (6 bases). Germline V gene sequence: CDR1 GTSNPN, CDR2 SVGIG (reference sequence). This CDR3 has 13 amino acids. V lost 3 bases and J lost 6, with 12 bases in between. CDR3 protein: CAWRQGVVNEQFF. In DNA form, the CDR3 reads TGTGCCTGGAGACAGGGTGTGGTCAATGAGCAGTTCTTC.

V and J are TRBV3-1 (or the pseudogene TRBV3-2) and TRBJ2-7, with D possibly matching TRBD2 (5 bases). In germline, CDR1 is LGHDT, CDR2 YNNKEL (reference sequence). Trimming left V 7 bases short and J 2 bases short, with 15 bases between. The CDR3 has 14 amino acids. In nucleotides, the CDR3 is TGTGCCAGCACCCGAGGGTTCCAAACCTACGAGCAGTACTTC. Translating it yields CASTRGFQTYEQYF.

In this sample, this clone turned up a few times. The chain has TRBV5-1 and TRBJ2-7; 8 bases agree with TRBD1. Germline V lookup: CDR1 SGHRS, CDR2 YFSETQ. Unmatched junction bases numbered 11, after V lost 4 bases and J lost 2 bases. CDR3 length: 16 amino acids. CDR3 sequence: CASSRELGDRPYEQYF. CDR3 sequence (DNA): TGCGCCAGCAGCCGCGAACTTGGGGACAGGCCCTACGAGCAGTACTTC.

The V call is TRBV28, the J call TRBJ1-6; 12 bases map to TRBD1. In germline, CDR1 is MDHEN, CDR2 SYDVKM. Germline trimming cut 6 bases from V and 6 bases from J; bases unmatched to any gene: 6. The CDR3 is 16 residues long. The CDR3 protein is CASRSAGQGANSPLHF. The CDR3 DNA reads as TGTGCCAGCAGATCTGCGGGACAGGGGGCTAATTCACCCCTCCACTTT.

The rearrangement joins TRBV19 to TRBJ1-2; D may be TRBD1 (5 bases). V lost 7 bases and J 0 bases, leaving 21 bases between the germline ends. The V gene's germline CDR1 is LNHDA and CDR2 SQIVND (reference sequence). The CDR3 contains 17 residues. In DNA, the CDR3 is TGTGCCAGTATCAGTACTGGACATCTAGGGTCTAACTATGGCTACACCTTC. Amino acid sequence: CASISTGHLGSNYGYTF.

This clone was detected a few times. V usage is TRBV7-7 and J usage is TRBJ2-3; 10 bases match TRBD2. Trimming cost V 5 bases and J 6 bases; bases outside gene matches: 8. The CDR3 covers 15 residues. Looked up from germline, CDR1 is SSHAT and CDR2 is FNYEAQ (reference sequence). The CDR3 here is CASSPGPSGSDTQYF. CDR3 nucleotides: TGTGCCAGCAGCCCGGGGCCTAGCGGGAGTGATACGCAGTATTTT.

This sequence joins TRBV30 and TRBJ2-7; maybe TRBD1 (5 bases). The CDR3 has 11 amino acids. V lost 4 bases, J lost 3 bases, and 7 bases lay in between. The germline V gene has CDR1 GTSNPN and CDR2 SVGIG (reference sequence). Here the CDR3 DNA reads TGTGCCTGGACAGGGCTCTACGAGCAGTACTTC. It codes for CAWTGLYEQYF.

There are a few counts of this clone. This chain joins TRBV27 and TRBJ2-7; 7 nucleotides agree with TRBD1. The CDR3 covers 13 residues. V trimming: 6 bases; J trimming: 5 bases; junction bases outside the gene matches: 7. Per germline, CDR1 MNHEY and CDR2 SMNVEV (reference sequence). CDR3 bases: TGTGCCAGCAGGCCGATAGACAGGGACGAGCAGTACTTC. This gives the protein CASRPIDRDEQYF.

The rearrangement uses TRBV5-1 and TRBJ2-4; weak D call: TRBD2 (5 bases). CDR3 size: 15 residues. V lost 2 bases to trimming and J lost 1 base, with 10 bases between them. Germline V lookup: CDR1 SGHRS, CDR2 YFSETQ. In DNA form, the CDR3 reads TGCGCCAGCAGCTTTGAGGGATCGGCCAAAAACATTCAGTACTTC. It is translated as CASSFEGSAKNIQYF. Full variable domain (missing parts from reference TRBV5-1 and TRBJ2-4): KAGVTQTPRYLIKTRGQQVTLSCSPISGHRSVSWYQQTPGQGLQFLFEYFSETQRNKGNFPGRFSGRQFSNSRSEMNVSTLELGDSALYLCASSFEGSAKNIQYFGAGTRLSVL.

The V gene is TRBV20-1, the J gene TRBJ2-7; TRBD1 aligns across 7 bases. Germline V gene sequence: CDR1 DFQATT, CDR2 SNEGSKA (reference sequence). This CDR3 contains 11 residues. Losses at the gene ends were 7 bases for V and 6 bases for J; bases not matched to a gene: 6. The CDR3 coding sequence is TGCAGTGACGTACAGGGGAGCGAGCAGTACTTC. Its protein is CSDVQGSEQYF.

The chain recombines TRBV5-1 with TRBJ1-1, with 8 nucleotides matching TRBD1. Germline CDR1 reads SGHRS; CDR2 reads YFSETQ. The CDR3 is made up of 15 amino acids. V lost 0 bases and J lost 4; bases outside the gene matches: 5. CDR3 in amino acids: CASSLEGQGFTEAFF. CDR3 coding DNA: TGCGCCAGCAGCTTGGAAGGACAGGGCTTCACTGAAGCTTTCTTT. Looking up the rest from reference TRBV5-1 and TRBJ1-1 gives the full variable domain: KAGVTQTPRYLIKTRGQQVTLSCSPISGHRSVSWYQQTPGQGLQFLFEYFSETQRNKGNFPGRFSGRQFSNSRSEMNVSTLELGDSALYLCASSLEGQGFTEAFFGQGTRLTVV.

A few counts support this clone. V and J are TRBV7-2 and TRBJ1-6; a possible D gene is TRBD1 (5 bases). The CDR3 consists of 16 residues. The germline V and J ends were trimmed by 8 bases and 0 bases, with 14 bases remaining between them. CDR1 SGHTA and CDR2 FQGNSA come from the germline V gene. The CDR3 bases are TGTGCCAGCCGAACGTATAGGGGCTCCTATAATTCACCCCTCCACTTT. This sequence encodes CASRTYRGSYNSPLHF.

The CDR3, as DNA: TGTGCCAGCAGCTTGGCTCCCCAGGGCACCGGGGAGCTGTTTTTT. Translating gives CASSLAPQGTGELFF. The chain carries TRBV5-4 and TRBJ2-2; D possibly corresponds to TRBD1 (5 bases). The CDR3 consists of 15 residues. V lost 0 bases and J lost 4, with 10 bases in between. Germline V CDR1 and CDR2: SGHNT, YYREEE (reference sequence). Complete variable domain (other parts from reference TRBV5-4 and TRBJ2-2): ETGVTQSPTHLIKTRGQQVTLRCSSQSGHNTVSWYQQALGQGPQFIFQYYREEENGRGNFPPRFSGLQFPNYSSELNVNALELDDSALYLCASSLAPQGTGELFFGEGSRLTVL.

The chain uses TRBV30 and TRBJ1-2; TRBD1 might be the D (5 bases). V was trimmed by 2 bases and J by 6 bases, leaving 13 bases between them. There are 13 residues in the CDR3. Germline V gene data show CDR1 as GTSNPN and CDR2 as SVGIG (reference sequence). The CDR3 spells CAWSTPGIHGYTF. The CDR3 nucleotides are TGTGCCTGGAGTACCCCAGGGATACATGGCTACACCTTC.

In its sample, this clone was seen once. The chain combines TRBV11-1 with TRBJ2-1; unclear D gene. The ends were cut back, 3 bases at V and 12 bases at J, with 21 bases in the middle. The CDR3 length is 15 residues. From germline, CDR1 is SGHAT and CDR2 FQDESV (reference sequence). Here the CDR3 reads CASSFGLPEAAGQFF. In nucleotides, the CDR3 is TGTGCCAGCAGCTTTGGGCTCCCCGAAGCCGCCGGGCAGTTCTTC.

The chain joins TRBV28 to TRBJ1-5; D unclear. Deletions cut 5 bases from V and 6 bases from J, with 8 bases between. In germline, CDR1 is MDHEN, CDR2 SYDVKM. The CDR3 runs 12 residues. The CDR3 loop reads CASSGGSQPQHF. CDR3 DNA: TGTGCCAGCAGTGGAGGGAGTCAGCCCCAGCATTTT.

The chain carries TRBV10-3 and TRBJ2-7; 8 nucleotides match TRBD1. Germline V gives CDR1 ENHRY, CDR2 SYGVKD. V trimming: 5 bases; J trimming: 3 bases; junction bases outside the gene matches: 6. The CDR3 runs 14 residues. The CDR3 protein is CAISSGQEFYEQYF. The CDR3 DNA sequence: TGTGCCATCAGTTCGGGACAGGAGTTCTACGAGCAGTACTTC.

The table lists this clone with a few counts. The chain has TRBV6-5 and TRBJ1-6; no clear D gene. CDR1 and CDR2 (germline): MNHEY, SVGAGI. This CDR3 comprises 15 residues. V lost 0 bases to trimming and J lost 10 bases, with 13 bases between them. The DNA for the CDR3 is TGTGCCAGCAGTTACTCGAGGCATCCCAACTCACCCCTCCACTTT. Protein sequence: CASSYSRHPNSPLHF.